This T cell receptor beta chain is drawn from a study of T-cell reconstitution after alpha-beta-depleted transplantation in children. Per the germline V gene, CDR1 is DFQATT and CDR2 is SNEGSKA (reference sequence). The CDR3 runs to 15 residues. This sample's TCRbeta library carried unique molecular identifier barcodes. From the PCR reads, TCRdb called clonotypes with MiXCR, one entry per CDR3 protein. The sample carries about 110,000 distinct CDR3 sequences, approximately 6% recorded once. This clonotype was obtained from a male patient aged 2-15 years who had a stem cell transplant for acute lymphoblastic leukemia, so the T cells may come from the graft donor. The sample consisted of PBMCs, mostly from graft donor cells, taken 360 days after TCRalphabeta/CD19-depleted stem cell transplant. The chain uses TRBV20-1 and TRBJ2-7, with 7 bases aligning to TRBD1. CDR3 DNA sequence: TGCTTTGCTAGAGATCGACAGGGCCTCTCCTACGAGCAGTACTTC. As protein: CFARDRQGLSYEQYF.